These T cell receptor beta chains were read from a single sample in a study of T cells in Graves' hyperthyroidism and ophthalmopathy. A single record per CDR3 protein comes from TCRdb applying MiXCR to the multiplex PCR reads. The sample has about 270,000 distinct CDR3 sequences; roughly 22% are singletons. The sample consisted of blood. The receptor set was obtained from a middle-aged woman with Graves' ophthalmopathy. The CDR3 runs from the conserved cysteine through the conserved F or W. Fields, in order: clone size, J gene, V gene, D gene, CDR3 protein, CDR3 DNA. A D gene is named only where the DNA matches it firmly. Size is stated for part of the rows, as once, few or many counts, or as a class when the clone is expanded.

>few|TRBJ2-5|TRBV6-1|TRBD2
CASSPGRDFQETQYF
TGTGCCAGCAGCCCCGGGAGGGATTTTCAAGAGACCCAGTACTTC
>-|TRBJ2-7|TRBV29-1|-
CSVESLGAYEQYF
TGCAGCGTTGAATCGTTGGGGGCTTACGAGCAGTACTTC
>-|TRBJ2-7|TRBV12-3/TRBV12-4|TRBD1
CASSPRQGTSSYEQYF
TGTGCCAGCAGCCCGAGACAGGGGACGAGCTCCTACGAGCAGTACTTC
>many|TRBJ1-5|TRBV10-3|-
CAISESNGRAGNQPQHF
TGTGCCATCAGTGAGTCGAATGGCAGGGCGGGCAATCAGCCCCAGCATTTT
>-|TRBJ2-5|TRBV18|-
CASSQNQEEPQYF
TGTGCCAGCTCCCAAAACCAGGAAGAGCCCCAGTACTTC
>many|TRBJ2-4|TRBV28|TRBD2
CASTSPPGLAGDPKNIQYF
TGTGCCAGCACCTCCCCTCCGGGACTAGCGGGAGACCCCAAAAACATTCAGTACTTC
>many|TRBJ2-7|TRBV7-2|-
CASSRNRAGYEQYF
TGTGCCAGCAGCCGAAATAGGGCAGGGTACGAGCAGTACTTC
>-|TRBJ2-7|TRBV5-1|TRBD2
CASSLGLAGQSEQYF
TGCGCCAGCAGCTTGGGACTAGCGGGACAATCCGAGCAGTACTTC
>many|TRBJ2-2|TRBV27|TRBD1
CASTERGTVNTGELFF
TGTGCCAGCACCGAAAGAGGGACAGTGAACACCGGGGAGCTGTTTTTT
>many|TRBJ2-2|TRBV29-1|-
CSVLHSTGELFF
TGCAGCGTCCTCCATAGCACCGGGGAGCTGTTTTTT
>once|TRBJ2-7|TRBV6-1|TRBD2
CASIISSGTSGNEQYF
TGTGCCAGCATAATCAGTTCCGGGACTAGCGGGAATGAGCAGTACTTC
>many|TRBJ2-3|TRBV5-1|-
CASSLPPGAPSTDTQYF
TGCGCCAGCAGCTTGCCCCCGGGGGCGCCTAGCACAGATACGCAGTATTTT
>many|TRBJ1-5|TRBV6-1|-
CASSLDGKYNQPQHF
TGTGCCAGCAGCCTGGACGGCAAGTACAATCAGCCCCAGCATTTT
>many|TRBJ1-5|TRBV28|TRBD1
CASILTGGLNQPQHF
TGTGCCAGCATTTTGACAGGGGGTTTGAATCAGCCCCAGCATTTT
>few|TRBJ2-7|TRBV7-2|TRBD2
CASSQGLAGGEQYF
TGTGCCAGCAGCCAAGGACTAGCGGGGGGTGAGCAGTACTTC
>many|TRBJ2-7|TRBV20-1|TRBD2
CSAQTSGKGDYEQYF
TGCAGTGCCCAGACTAGCGGGAAGGGGGACTACGAGCAGTACTTC
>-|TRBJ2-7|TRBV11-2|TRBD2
CASSHRREGYEQYF
TGTGCCAGCAGCCATCGGCGGGAGGGGTACGAGCAGTACTTC
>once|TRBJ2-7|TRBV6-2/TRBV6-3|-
CASSHMWTYEQYF
TGTGCCAGCAGCCATATGTGGACCTACGAGCAGTACTTC
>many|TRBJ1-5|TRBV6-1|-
CASSEGDKNQPQHF
TGTGCCAGCAGTGAAGGGGACAAGAATCAGCCCCAGCATTTT
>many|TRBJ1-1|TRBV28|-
CASSFSGWNTEAFF
TGTGCCAGCAGTTTTTCGGGCTGGAACACTGAAGCTTTCTTT
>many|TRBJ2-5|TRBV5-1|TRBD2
CASSLLAAEETQYF
TGCGCCAGCAGCTTACTAGCGGCCGAAGAGACCCAGTACTTC
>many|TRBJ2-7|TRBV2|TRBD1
CASRETGGVYEQYF
TGTGCCAGCAGGGAGACAGGGGGCGTTTACGAGCAGTACTTC
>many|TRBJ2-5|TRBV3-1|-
CASSNRPETQYF
TGTGCCAGCAGCAACAGGCCGGAGACCCAGTACTTC
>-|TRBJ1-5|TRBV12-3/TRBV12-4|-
CASSELGRPNQPQHF
TGTGCCAGCAGCGAATTGGGCAGACCGAATCAGCCCCAGCATTTT
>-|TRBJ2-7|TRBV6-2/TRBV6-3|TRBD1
CASRTSGQGARIGYEQYF
TGTGCCAGCAGAACATCGGGACAGGGGGCGAGGATAGGCTACGAGCAGTACTTC
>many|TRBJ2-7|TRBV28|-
CASRTPGTVAIEQYF
TGTGCCAGCAGGACCCCGGGGACGGTGGCGATCGAGCAGTACTTC
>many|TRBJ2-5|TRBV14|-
CASSQDNSKETQYF
TGTGCCAGCAGCCAAGATAACTCCAAGGAGACCCAGTACTTC
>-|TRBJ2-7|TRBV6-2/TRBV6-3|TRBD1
CANTLGAGGVLYEQYF
TGTGCCAACACTCTTGGAGCAGGGGGCGTCCTCTACGAGCAGTACTTC
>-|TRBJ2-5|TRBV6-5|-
CASSYGRKGETQYF
TGTGCCAGCAGTTACGGGAGAAAAGGGGAGACCCAGTACTTC
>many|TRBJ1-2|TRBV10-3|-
CAIMDSLNYGYTF
TGTGCCATCATGGACAGCCTTAACTATGGCTACACCTTC
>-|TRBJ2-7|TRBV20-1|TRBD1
CSARAGGDYEQYF
TGCAGTGCTAGAGCAGGGGGCGACTACGAGCAGTACTTC
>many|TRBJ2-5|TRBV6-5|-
CASSYSWGRRGETQYF
TGTGCCAGCAGTTACTCTTGGGGCAGGAGGGGAGAGACCCAGTACTTC
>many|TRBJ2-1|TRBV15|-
CATSRGLGSYNEQFF
TGTGCCACCAGCAGAGGGTTGGGCTCCTACAATGAGCAGTTCTTC
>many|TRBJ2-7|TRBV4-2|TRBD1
CASSQDRGRLQYF
TGTGCCAGCAGCCAAGACAGGGGGCGCTTACAGTACTTC
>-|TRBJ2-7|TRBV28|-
CASSLSGLLEQYF
TGTGCCAGCAGTTTATCGGGACTTCTGGAGCAGTACTTC
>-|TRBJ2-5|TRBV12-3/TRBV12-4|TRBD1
CASSADRGGQETQYF
TGTGCCAGCAGTGCCGACAGGGGGGGGCAAGAGACCCAGTACTTC
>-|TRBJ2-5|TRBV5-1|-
CASSYPAGAQETQYF
TGCGCCAGCAGCTACCCGGCGGGCGCCCAAGAGACCCAGTACTTC
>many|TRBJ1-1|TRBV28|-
CASSFYRGNTEAFF
TGTGCCAGCAGTTTCTACCGGGGGAACACTGAAGCTTTCTTT
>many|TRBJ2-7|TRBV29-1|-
CSVVGDSYEQYF
TGCAGCGTTGTTGGGGATTCCTACGAGCAGTACTTC
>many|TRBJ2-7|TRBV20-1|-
CRAGDGTYEQYF
TGCAGGGCCGGGGACGGAACCTACGAGCAGTACTTC
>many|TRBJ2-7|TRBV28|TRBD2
CASSLAGLNYEQYF
TGTGCCAGCAGCTTAGCGGGACTGAACTACGAGCAGTACTTC
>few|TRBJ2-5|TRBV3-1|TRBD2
CASSQSAGRETQYF
TGTGCCAGCAGCCAATCAGCGGGAAGGGAGACCCAGTACTTC
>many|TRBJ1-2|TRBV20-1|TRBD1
CSARDKSGTGADGYGYTF
TGCAGTGCTAGAGACAAGAGCGGGACAGGGGCTGACGGCTATGGCTACACCTTC
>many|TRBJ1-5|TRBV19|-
CATTAGNQPQHF
TGTGCCACCACTGCGGGCAATCAGCCCCAGCATTTT
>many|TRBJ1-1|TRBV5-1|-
CASKLAPANTEAFF
TGCGCCAGCAAATTGGCTCCTGCGAACACTGAAGCTTTCTTT
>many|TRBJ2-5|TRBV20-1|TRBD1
CSARDGRDRGETQYF
TGCAGTGCTAGAGATGGGAGGGACAGGGGGGAGACCCAGTACTTC
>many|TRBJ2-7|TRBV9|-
CASSVEGSPAYEQYF
TGTGCCAGCAGCGTAGAGGGGAGCCCTGCCTACGAGCAGTACTTC
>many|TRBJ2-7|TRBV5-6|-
CASSAAGRDYEQYF
TGTGCCAGCAGCGCCGCAGGGCGAGACTACGAGCAGTACTTC
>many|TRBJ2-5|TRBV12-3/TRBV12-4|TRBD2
CASSLLAGGYQETQYF
TGTGCCAGCAGTTTGCTAGCGGGAGGGTACCAAGAGACCCAGTACTTC
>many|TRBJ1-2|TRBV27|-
CASRSDRNYGYTF
TGTGCCAGCAGAAGCGACCGTAACTATGGCTACACCTTC
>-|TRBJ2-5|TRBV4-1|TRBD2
CASSQVRGLAAQETQYF
TGCGCCAGCAGCCAGGTACGCGGACTAGCGGCCCAAGAGACCCAGTACTTC
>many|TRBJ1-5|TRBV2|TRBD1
CASSTDRGVGPQHF
TGTGCCAGCAGTACCGACAGGGGAGTTGGGCCCCAGCATTTT
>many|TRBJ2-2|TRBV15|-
CATSRARTGELFF
TGTGCCACCAGCAGAGCAAGAACCGGGGAGCTGTTTTTT
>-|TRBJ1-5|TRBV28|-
CASSLGMSNQPQHF
TGTGCCAGCAGTTTAGGTATGAGCAATCAGCCCCAGCATTTT
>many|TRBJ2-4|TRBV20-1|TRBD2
CSARPGLATLGAKNIQYF
TGCAGTGCTAGACCGGGACTAGCGACCCTAGGGGCCAAAAACATTCAGTACTTC
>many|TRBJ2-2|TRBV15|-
CATSRDTGGAGELFF
TGTGCCACCAGCAGAGATACGGGGGGCGCCGGGGAGCTGTTTTTT
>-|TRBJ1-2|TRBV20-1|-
CSAPGAGTYYGYTF
TGCAGTGCGCCCGGTGCAGGGACCTACTATGGCTACACCTTC
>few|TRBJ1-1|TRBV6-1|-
CASIEMDLNTEAFF
TGTGCCAGCATCGAAATGGATCTGAACACTGAAGCTTTCTTT
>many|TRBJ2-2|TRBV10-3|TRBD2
CAISDTSGRRELFF
TGTGCCATCAGTGATACTAGCGGGAGGAGGGAGCTGTTTTTT
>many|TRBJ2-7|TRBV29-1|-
CSAMDGSGYEQYF
TGCAGCGCCATGGACGGGTCTGGGTACGAGCAGTACTTC